This TCR beta chain was observed in a study of OX40 agonist ivuxolimab in advanced cancers. Overall study context: Every 2 weeks, ivuxolimab was infused into the patients intravenously at between 0.01 and 10 mg/kg. Earlier treatment with anti-PD-1, anti-PD-L1 or anti-CTLA-4 was permitted, and over 35% had received some. Three patients got partial responses; one had hepatocellular carcinoma and two had cutaneous melanoma.

Assay used: immunoSEQ multiplex PCR; TCRdb lists only in-frame clones, some missing. The sample has about 79,000 clones, approximately 90% seen once. The starting material was CD4+ or CD8+ T cells sorted from blood, obtained in a trial of the OX40 agonist ivuxolimab. This clonotype was sampled from an adult with an advanced solid tumor such as melanoma, head and neck, liver or kidney cancer.

The CDR3 here is CATYGRGGTNEKLFF. The CDR3 nucleotides are TGTGCCACCTATGGGAGGGGGGGGACTAATGAAAAACTGTTTTTT. The V gene is TRBV6-5, the J gene TRBJ1-4; the D gene is possibly TRBD1 (6 bases). Germline V lookup: CDR1 MNHEY, CDR2 SVGAGI. Between the trimmed V and J ends, which lost 10 bases and 2 bases, there was a span of 17 bases. The CDR3 has 15 amino acids.